This T cell receptor (beta chain) was identified during a study of beta chain features in type 1 diabetes. Since all of the isolated RNA was reverse transcribed, expressed TCRB transcripts were what got sequenced. Each sample of naive, central memory or regulatory T cells had, on average, about 3.57 million reads. The data were produced by immunoSEQ multiplex PCR, yet TCRdb's version contains in-frame clones alone and is incomplete. Of 130,000 or so clones listed, nearly 9.5% are singletons. The specimen was central memory CD4+ T cells from blood. This TCR came from a young man in good health.

CDR3 amino acids: CASSVQGYEQYF. CDR3 DNA sequence: TGTGCCAGCAGCGTACAGGGCTACGAGCAGTACTTC. The rearrangement uses TRBV9 and TRBJ2-7, with D perhaps matching TRBD1 (5 bases). Germline V gene data show CDR1 as SGDLS and CDR2 as YYNGEE. The CDR3 covers 12 residues. V was cut by 1 base and J by 3 bases, with 5 bases left in between.